The clone carrying this T cell receptor beta chain was seen only a few times. Antigen: not known. Time point noted: persistent/refractory GD, antithyroid drugs over 5 years with positive TRAb. The TCR library was made from RNA extracted from PBMCs. Libraries of TCR beta came from iRepertoire HTBI primers plus Arm-PCR of CDR3 regions. One entry per CDR3 protein, called by TCRdb with MiXCR from the multiplex PCR reads. The table lists around 460,000 distinct CDR3 sequences, approximately 23% of them singletons. The CDR3 runs 14 residues. V was cut by 1 base and J by 5 bases, with 12 bases left in between. The germline CDR1 and CDR2 sequences are SGHTA and FQGNSA. The data originate from a study of regulatory T cells in long-lasting Graves disease. Whole-study context: Persistent cases were those of Graves' disease that involved over 5 years of antithyroid drugs with positive TSH receptor antibodies.

Overall study results and limits: TRBV28, TRBJ1-2 and TRBJ2-5 were favored in persistent disease.

The chain has TRBV7-2 and TRBJ2-7; a weak D match, TRBD2 (6 bases). This TCR came from a female donor with Graves disease. This material consisted of peripheral blood mononuclear cells (PBMCs), taken when the disease was refractory, from a patient treated with antithyroid drugs. The CDR3 loop reads CASSLGAGGNEQYF. CDR3 coding DNA: TGTGCCAGCAGCTTAGGGGCCGGAGGGAACGAGCAGTACTTC.